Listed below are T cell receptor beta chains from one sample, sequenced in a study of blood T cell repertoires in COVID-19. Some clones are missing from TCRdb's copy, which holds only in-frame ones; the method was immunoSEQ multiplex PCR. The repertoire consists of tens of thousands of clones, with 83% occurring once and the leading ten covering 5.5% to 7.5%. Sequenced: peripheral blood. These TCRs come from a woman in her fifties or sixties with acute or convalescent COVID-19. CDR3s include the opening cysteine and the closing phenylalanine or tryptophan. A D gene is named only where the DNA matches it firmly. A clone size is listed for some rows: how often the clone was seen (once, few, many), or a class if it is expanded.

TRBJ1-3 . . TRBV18 CASSPTRVSSGNTIYF TGTGCCAGCTCACCAACCAGGGTGAGCTCTGGAAACACCATATATTTT
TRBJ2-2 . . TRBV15 CATSRGHRTGELFF TGTGCCACCAGCAGAGGGCACCGCACCGGGGAGCTGTTTTTT
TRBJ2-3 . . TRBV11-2 CASSFSSTDTQYF TGTGCCAGCAGCTTTTCTAGCACAGATACGCAGTATTTT
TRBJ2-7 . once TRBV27 CASSSLYEQYF TGTGCCAGCAGTTCCCTCTACGAGCAGTACTTC
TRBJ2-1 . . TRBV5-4 CASSGLTTPPRDEQFF TGTGCCAGCAGCGGGCTAACCACCCCCCCCAGAGATGAGCAGTTCTTC
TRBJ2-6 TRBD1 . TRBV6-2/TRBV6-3 CASSPELRQGSGANVLTF TGTGCCAGCAGTCCGGAGCTCCGACAGGGCTCTGGGGCCAACGTCCTGACTTTC
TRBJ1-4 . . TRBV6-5 CAANAGVGNEKLFF TGTGCCGCTAATGCGGGGGTGGGTAATGAAAAACTGTTTTTT
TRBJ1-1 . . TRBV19 CASKEGGQHTEAFF TGTGCCAGTAAGGAGGGGGGGCAACACACTGAAGCTTTCTTT
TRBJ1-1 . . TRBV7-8 CASSLGSGSNTEAFF TGTGCCAGCAGCTTAGGCTCGGGATCGAACACTGAAGCTTTCTTT
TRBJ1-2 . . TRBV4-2 CASSISDYGYTF TGTGCCAGCAGTATCTCGGACTATGGCTACACCTTC
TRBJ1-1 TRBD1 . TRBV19 CASKRTWTGETEAFF TGTGCCAGTAAGCGGACCTGGACAGGGGAGACTGAAGCTTTCTTT
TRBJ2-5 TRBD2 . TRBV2 CASSGLAPEGETQYF TGTGCCAGCAGTGGACTAGCGCCCGAGGGAGAGACCCAGTACTTC
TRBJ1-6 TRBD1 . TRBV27 CASSRGQGNSPLHF TGTGCCAGCTCAAGGGGACAGGGGAATTCACCCCTCCACTTT
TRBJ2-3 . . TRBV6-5 CATSRDTQYF TGTGCCACATCGAGAGATACGCAGTATTTT
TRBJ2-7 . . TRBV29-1 CSVALRGFVLVYEQYF TGCAGCGTTGCCCTTAGGGGGTTTGTTCTAGTCTACGAGCAGTACTTC
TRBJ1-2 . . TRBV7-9 CASSLELGRGYGYTF TGTGCCAGCAGCTTAGAGCTGGGGCGGGGGTATGGCTACACCTTC
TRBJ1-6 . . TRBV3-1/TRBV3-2 CASSQAGSYNSPLHF TGTGCCAGCAGCCAAGCGGGCTCCTATAATTCACCCCTCCACTTT
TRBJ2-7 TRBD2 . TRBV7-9 CASSLGLVGNEQYF TGTGCCAGCAGCTTGGGACTAGTGGGAAACGAGCAGTACTTC
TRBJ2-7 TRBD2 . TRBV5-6 CASSFNGGAIEQYF TGTGCCAGCAGCTTTAACGGGGGGGCCATCGAGCAGTACTTC
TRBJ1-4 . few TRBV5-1 CASSLEDGTNEKLFF TGCGCCAGCAGCTTAGAGGATGGTACTAATGAAAAACTGTTTTTT
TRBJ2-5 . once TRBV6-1 CASSEGTGQETQYF TGTGCCAGCAGTGAGGGCACAGGCCAAGAGACCCAGTACTTC
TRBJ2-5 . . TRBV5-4 CASSRVASGQETQYF TGTGCCAGCAGCCGAGTCGCTTCGGGCCAAGAGACCCAGTACTTC
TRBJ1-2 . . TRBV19 CASSASWGKSTF TGTGCCAGTAGTGCCTCGTGGGGCAAGAGCACCTTC
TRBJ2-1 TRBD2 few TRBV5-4 CASRSTLAGGPEFF TGTGCCAGCAGGTCGACGTTAGCGGGGGGGCCGGAGTTCTTC
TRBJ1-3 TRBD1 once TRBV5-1 CASSPTGGSGNTIYF TGCGCCAGCAGCCCCACAGGGGGCTCGGGAAACACCATATATTTT
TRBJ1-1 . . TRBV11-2 CASSLEPSWGCLF TGTGCCAGCAGCCTCGAACCATCCTGGGGCTGTCTCTTT
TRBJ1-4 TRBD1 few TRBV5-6 CASGGQGGEKLFF TGTGCCAGCGGGGGACAGGGCGGTGAAAAACTGTTTTTT
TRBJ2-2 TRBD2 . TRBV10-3 CAIMASGGTTGELFF TGTGCCATCATGGCTAGCGGGGGGACGACCGGGGAGCTGTTTTTT
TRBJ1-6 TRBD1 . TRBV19 CASGTGGRDSPLHF TGTGCCAGTGGGACAGGGGGAAGGGATTCACCCCTCCACTTT
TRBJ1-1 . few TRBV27 CASLRGTEAFF TGTGCCAGTCTCCGGGGCACTGAAGCTTTCTTT
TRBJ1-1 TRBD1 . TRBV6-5 CASSFTGGTLEAFF TGTGCCAGCAGTTTCACAGGGGGAACGCTTGAAGCTTTCTTT
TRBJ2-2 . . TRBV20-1 CSATLVRELFF TGCAGTGCTACCCTAGTCCGGGAGCTGTTTTTT
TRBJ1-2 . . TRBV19 CASTPDARADGYTF TGTGCCAGTACCCCCGACGCGAGGGCAGATGGCTACACCTTC
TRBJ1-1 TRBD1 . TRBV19 CASSGGWNTEAFF TGTGCCAGTTCAGGGGGTTGGAACACTGAAGCTTTCTTT
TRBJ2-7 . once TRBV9 CASSQDNLYEQYF TGTGCCAGCAGCCAGGACAACCTCTACGAGCAGTACTTC
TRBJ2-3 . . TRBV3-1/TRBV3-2 CASSQDRGYLNTQYF TGTGCCAGCAGCCAAGACAGGGGTTATCTAAATACGCAGTATTTT
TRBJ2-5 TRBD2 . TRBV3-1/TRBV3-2 CASSPERGTYQETQYF TGTGCCAGCAGCCCCGAGCGGGGGACTTACCAAGAGACCCAGTACTTC
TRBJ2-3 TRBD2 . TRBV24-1 CATSDYRTRGTDTQYF TGTGCCACCAGTGATTATAGGACTAGGGGCACAGATACGCAGTATTTT
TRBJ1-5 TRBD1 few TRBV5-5 CASSSGQGASNQPQHF TGTGCCAGCAGCTCCGGACAGGGGGCTAGCAATCAGCCCCAGCATTTT
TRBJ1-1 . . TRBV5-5 CASSLGSGVSNTEAFF TGTGCCAGCAGCTTGGGTTCAGGGGTATCGAACACTGAAGCTTTCTTT
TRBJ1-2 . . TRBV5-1 CASSRNGQKSYGYTF TGCGCCAGCAGCCGGAACGGACAGAAGAGCTATGGCTACACCTTC
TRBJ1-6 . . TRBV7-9 CASSVDGLGVSPLHF TGTGCCAGCAGCGTGGACGGGCTGGGAGTCTCACCCCTCCACTTT
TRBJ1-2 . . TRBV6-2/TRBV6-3 CASSYSGPVYGYTF TGTGCCAGCAGTTACTCGGGGCCGGTCTATGGCTACACCTTC
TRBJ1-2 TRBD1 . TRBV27 CASSLKGALNYGYTF TGTGCCAGCAGTTTGAAGGGGGCCCTTAACTATGGCTACACCTTC
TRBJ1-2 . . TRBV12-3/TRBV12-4 CASSFYPGGYTF TGTGCCAGCAGTTTTTATCCCGGGGGCTACACCTTC
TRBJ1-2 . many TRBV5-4 CASSLRRSNYGYTF TGTGCCAGCAGCCTCAGGCGATCTAACTATGGCTACACCTTC
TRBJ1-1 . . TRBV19 CASSQGFLTEAFF TGTGCCAGTAGCCAGGGGTTCCTAACTGAAGCTTTCTTT
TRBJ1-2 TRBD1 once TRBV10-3 CAISESGQAGGYTF TGTGCCATCAGTGAGTCGGGACAGGCGGGTGGCTACACCTTC
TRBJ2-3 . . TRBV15 CATSRSRGARLDTQYF TGTGCCACCAGCAGAAGCAGGGGGGCCCGTTTGGATACGCAGTATTTT
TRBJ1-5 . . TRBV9 CASSQGGINQPQHF TGTGCCAGCAGCCAAGGGGGAATCAATCAGCCCCAGCATTTT
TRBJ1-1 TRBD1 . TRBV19 CATAGTGAEAFF TGTGCCACTGCCGGGACAGGGGCTGAAGCTTTCTTT
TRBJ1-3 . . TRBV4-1 CASSHSGPGNTIYF TGCGCCAGCAGCCACAGTGGCCCTGGAAACACCATATATTTT
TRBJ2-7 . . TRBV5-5 CASSLLRAAGEQYF TGTGCCAGCAGCTTACTCAGGGCCGCTGGAGAGCAGTACTTC
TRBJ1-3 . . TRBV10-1 CASSENRDSFLYF TGCGCCAGCAGTGAGAACCGCGACTCGTTCCTATATTTT
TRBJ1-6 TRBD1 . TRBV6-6 CASSDRGNSPLHF TGTGCCAGCAGTGACAGGGGTAATTCACCCCTCCACTTT
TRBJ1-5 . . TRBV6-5 CASKVRGQPQHF TGTGCCAGCAAGGTGAGAGGTCAGCCCCAGCATTTT
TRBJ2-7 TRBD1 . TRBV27 CASRPTGDYEQYF TGTGCCAGCAGACCGACAGGGGACTACGAGCAGTACTTC
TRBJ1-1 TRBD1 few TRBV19 CASNTPRTGGMNTEAFF TGTGCCAGTAACACCCCGAGGACAGGTGGTATGAACACTGAAGCTTTCTTT
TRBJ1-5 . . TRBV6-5 CASSYSSNPSNQPQHF TGTGCCAGCAGTTACTCGAGCAACCCAAGCAATCAGCCCCAGCATTTT